The 21 T cell receptor beta chains listed next were all sequenced from one sample in a study of blood T cell repertoires in COVID-19. Produced via immunoSEQ multiplex PCR; TCRdb's table is partial and in-frame only. The top ten clones hold 3.2% of a sample with 450,000 to 500,000 clones, around 85% of them seen once. Sequences were obtained from peripheral blood. The receptors here all came from a human donor in a cohort sampled during active COVID-19.

The chain carries TRBV4-2 and TRBJ1-4, with 8 bases aligning to TRBD1. Germline V gene data show CDR1 as LGHNA and CDR2 as YNFKEQ. This CDR3 has 16 amino acids. V shed 4 bases and J 5 bases; nucleotides not matched to a gene: 9. The CDR3: CASSRTPGQVNEKLFF. CDR3 nucleotide sequence: TGTGCCAGCAGCCGCACTCCGGGACAGGTGAATGAAAAACTGTTTTTT.

This rearrangement joins TRBV15 to TRBJ1-2; 11 bases fit TRBD1. CDR1 LNHNV and CDR2 YYDKDF come from the germline V gene (reference sequence). This CDR3 region has 14 residues. After removal of 9 bases from V and 4 bases from J, the junction contained 7 bases not matched to a gene. Here the CDR3 reads CATTLGTGGYGYTF. In DNA form, the CDR3 reads TGTGCCACGACCCTAGGGACAGGGGGCTATGGCTACACCTTC.

This chain links TRBV7-9 with TRBJ2-5; 8 bases match TRBD1. V was clipped by 0 bases and J by 3 bases; unmatched bases: 3. This CDR3 has 15 amino acids. The germline CDR1 and CDR2 sequences are SEHNR and FQNEAQ (reference sequence). The CDR3 loop is CASSLARQGKETQYF. In DNA form, the CDR3 reads TGTGCCAGCAGCTTAGCCAGACAGGGGAAAGAGACCCAGTACTTC.

V and J are TRBV5-4 and TRBJ2-5, with 7 bases fitting TRBD2. V was clipped by 0 bases and J by 2 bases; unmatched bases: 7. This CDR3 has 16 amino acids. Germline CDR1 is SGHNT and CDR2 is YYREEE (reference sequence). In DNA form, the CDR3 reads TGTGCCAGCAGCTTGGGTGCCCCTAGCGGACAAGAGACCCAGTACTTC. This translates into CASSLGAPSGQETQYF.

The rearrangement uses TRBV28 and TRBJ1-2, with 8 positions matching TRBD1. CDR1 and CDR2 (germline): MDHEN, SYDVKM. Losses at the gene ends were 6 bases for V and 6 bases for J; bases not matched to a gene: 12. The CDR3 contains 15 residues. The CDR3 bases are TGTGCCAGCAGGACATCAACAGGGGGTTACCATGGCTACACCTTC. Encoded protein: CASRTSTGGYHGYTF.

This clone appeared once. The chain joins TRBV6-5 to TRBJ2-7; TRBD1 is a possible D gene (6 bases). The CDR3 is 14 residues long. V lost 7 bases and J 2 bases, leaving 15 bases between the germline ends. CDR1 and CDR2 from the germline V gene are MNHEY and SVGAGI. CDR3 nucleotides: TGTGCCAGCACCCCATCGACAGGCGCCTACGAGCAGTACTTC. This encodes CASTPSTGAYEQYF.

V usage is TRBV10-1 and J usage is TRBJ2-5; maybe TRBD2 (6 bases). The CDR3 loop spans 15 amino acids. Germline assignment: CDR1 WNHNN and CDR2 SYGVQD (reference sequence). V lost 3 bases to trimming and J lost 5 bases, with 16 bases between them. This CDR3 is CASSDSGATRETQYF. CDR3 DNA sequence: TGCGCCAGCAGTGACTCGGGAGCGACACGGGAGACCCAGTACTTC.

This clone has a handful of counts. V and J are TRBV5-4 and TRBJ2-2; 8 nucleotides line up with TRBD2. The CDR3 sequence is 14 residues long. Germline trimming cut 3 bases from V and 6 bases from J; bases unmatched to any gene: 4. Germline CDR1 SGHNT, CDR2 YYREEE (reference sequence). CDR3 DNA: TGTGCCAGCAGCTCGGGACTAGTCTCCGGGGAGCTGTTTTTT. This encodes CASSSGLVSGELFF.

J is TRBJ1-3 and V is TRBV5-4; 7 bases map to TRBD1. The CDR3 runs to 15 residues. Germline CDR1 SGHNT, CDR2 YYREEE (reference sequence). With V trimmed by 0 bases and J by 2 bases, 2 bases remained unmatched. The CDR3 nucleotides read TGTGCCAGCAGCTTGGCCCAGGGGGCTGGAAACACCATATATTTT. It is translated as CASSLAQGAGNTIYF.

The genes are TRBV30 and TRBJ2-1, with D perhaps matching TRBD1 (6 bases). Germline CDR1 GTSNPN, CDR2 SVGIG (reference sequence). The ends were cut back, 2 bases at V and 8 bases at J, with 19 bases in the middle. The CDR3 consists of 15 residues. The CDR3 DNA reads TGTGCCTGGAGTCCACTGTCCCCACAGGGTCATGAGCAGTTCTTC. It translates to CAWSPLSPQGHEQFF.

The genes are TRBV9 and TRBJ1-4; 7 bases agree with TRBD1. Germline values: CDR1 SGDLS, CDR2 YYNGEE. Trimming took 4 bases from V and 8 from J; bases not matched to a gene: 11. This CDR3 is built from 15 residues. The CDR3 here is CASSLRDSIWEKLFF. CDR3 sequence (DNA): TGTGCCAGCAGCCTCCGGGACAGCATTTGGGAAAAACTGTTTTTT.

The rearrangement uses TRBV7-3 and TRBJ2-2; TRBD1 matches at 8 bases. The ends lost 3 bases at V and 5 bases at J; junction bases unmatched: 8. Germline values: CDR1 SGHTA, CDR2 FQGTGA. The CDR3 runs to 16 residues. The CDR3 here is CASSFEARGRTGELFF. CDR3 DNA: TGTGCCAGCAGCTTTGAGGCCAGGGGGCGAACCGGGGAGCTGTTTTTT. The full variable domain, in which reference TRBV7-3 and TRBJ2-2 provide the parts outside the CDR3, is GAGVSQTPSNKVTEKGKYVELRCDPISGHTALYWYRQSLGQGPEFLIYFQGTGAADDSGLPNDRFFAVRPEGSVSTLKIQRTERGDSAVYLCASSFEARGRTGELFFGEGSRLTVL.

The chain couples TRBV7-2 to TRBJ1-5; maybe TRBD1 (6 bases). This CDR3 contains 14 residues. Germline CDR1 is SGHTA and CDR2 is FQGNSA. Deletions cut 3 bases from V and 2 bases from J, with 8 bases between. CDR3 nucleotide sequence: TGTGCCAGCAGCTTTACAGGGCGCAATCAGCCCCAGCATTTT. Translated: CASSFTGRNQPQHF.

The chain joins TRBV9 to TRBJ2-1; 9 nucleotides align to TRBD2. The CDR3 is 18 amino acids. Trimming cost V 4 bases and J 4 bases; bases outside gene matches: 15. Germline V gives CDR1 SGDLS, CDR2 YYNGEE. CDR3: CASSTTTEASGVYNEQFF. The CDR3 DNA follows: TGTGCCAGCAGCACTACTACCGAAGCTAGCGGGGTTTACAATGAGCAGTTCTTC. The entire variable domain, with the rest obtained from reference TRBV9 and TRBJ2-1, is as follows: DSGVTQTPKHLITATGQRVTLRCSPRSGDLSVYWYQQSLDQGLQFLIQYYNGEERAKGNILERFSAQQFPDLHSELNLSSLELGDSALYFCASSTTTEASGVYNEQFFGPGTRLTVL.

The genes are TRBV18 and TRBJ2-7; D is perhaps TRBD1 (5 bases). V was cut by 3 bases and J by 3 bases, with 9 bases left in between. CDR3 length: 13 amino acids. Germline CDR1 is KGHSH and CDR2 is LQKENI. Written as DNA, the CDR3 is TGTGCCAGCTCACCCCGACAGTACTACGAGCAGTACTTC. The encoded protein is CASSPRQYYEQYF.

This clone was seen at least ten times. The chain joins TRBV6-5 to TRBJ1-2; 9 bases are shared with TRBD1. V shed 4 bases, J shed 5 bases, and the junction held 2 bases outside the gene matches. Germline V gene data show CDR1 as MNHEY and CDR2 as SVGAGI. The CDR3 has 13 amino acids. CDR3 sequence reads: CASSLQGAYGYTF. In DNA, the CDR3 is TGTGCCAGCAGTTTACAGGGGGCGTATGGCTACACCTTC.

Remarks on this clone: This sample also contains other DNA sequences that code for the same CDR3. The chain carries TRBV15 and TRBJ1-2, with TRBD1 identical over 9 bases. The CDR3 covers 14 residues. After removal of 1 base from V and 5 bases from J, the junction contained 2 bases not matched to a gene. CDR1 LNHNV and CDR2 YYDKDF come from the germline V gene (reference sequence). Here the CDR3 DNA reads TGTGCCACCAGCAGAGGAGGGACAGGGTATGGCTACACCTTC. Translating it yields CATSRGGTGYGYTF.

The chain employs TRBV2 and TRBJ1-5; 12 nucleotides align to TRBD1. Trimming removed 7 bases from V and 7 bases from J; junction bases left unmatched: 8. Germline CDR1 reads SNHLY; CDR2 reads FYNNEI. The CDR3 contains 15 residues. CDR3 sequence (DNA): TGTGCCAGCAACCGGGGGACAGGGGGCCGGCAGCCCCAGCATTTT. Its protein product is CASNRGTGGRQPQHF.

The rearrangement joins TRBV29-1 to TRBJ1-2; the match to TRBD1 covers 7 bases. Trimming cost V 2 bases and J 7 bases; bases outside gene matches: 10. The CDR3 has 14 amino acids. The germline V gene encodes CDR1 SQVTM and CDR2 ANQGSEA. The DNA for the CDR3 is TGCAGCGTTGAAACGGGACAGCTTATTTCTGGCTACACCTTC. This encodes CSVETGQLISGYTF.

This clone has only one observation. The chain recombines TRBV19 with TRBJ1-1; TRBD1 agrees at 9 bases. Germline CDR1 and CDR2: LNHDA and SQIVND (reference sequence). Trimming took 5 bases from V and 5 from J; bases not matched to a gene: 9. CDR3 length: 15 amino acids. The CDR3, as DNA: TGTGCCAGTAGTCCGGACAGGGGTGTTGTGACTGAAGCTTTCTTT. Encoded protein: CASSPDRGVVTEAFF.

The chain recombines TRBV28 with TRBJ2-3; a weak D match, TRBD2 (5 bases). The CDR3 covers 22 residues. CDR1 is MDHEN, CDR2 SYDVKM, per germline. The V end lost 1 base, the J end lost 1 base, and 30 bases lay between the germline ends. The CDR3 region has the DNA TGTGCCAGCAGTTTATCGGAAATCCCAGGTTGGCAACGGGATTGTGGCACAGATACGCAGTATTTT. Protein product: CASSLSEIPGWQRDCGTDTQYF.